The clone carrying this T cell receptor beta chain has ten or more counts. As yet, its antigen is unknown. Per the germline V gene, CDR1 is MDHEN and CDR2 is SYDVKM. V trimming: 6 bases; J trimming: 4 bases; junction bases outside the gene matches: 3. The length of the CDR3 is 12 residues. The data stem from a study of T-cell reconstitution after alpha-beta-depleted transplantation in children. Overall study results and limits: Among T cells one year after transplant, newly produced cells accounted for most counts and diversity. Reportedly, alpha-beta T cells present about two months post-transplant originated from several hundred expanded clones of graft origin.

Preparation of the TCRbeta library was carried out with unique molecular identifiers. TCRdb itself ran the PCR reads through MiXCR, one entry per CDR3 protein. Of roughly 6,100 distinct CDR3 sequences listed, around a sixth were seen once; the top ten hold under 90%. The chain recombines TRBV28 with TRBJ2-7; TRBD1 aligns across 7 bases. The sequence derives from a patient aged 2-10 years who had a stem cell transplant for inherited bone marrow failure, so the T cells may come from the graft donor. The sequencing here drew on PBMCs, mostly from graft donor cells, taken 180 days after TCRalphabeta/CD19-depleted stem cell transplant. The CDR3 protein is CASRQQGYEQYF. The CDR3 region has the DNA TGTGCCAGCAGACAACAGGGGTACGAGCAGTACTTC.